Below, 15 T cell receptor beta chains from the same sample are listed, as sequenced in a study of blood T cell repertoires in COVID-19. Assay used: immunoSEQ multiplex PCR; TCRdb lists only in-frame clones, some missing. The table has 350,000 to 500,000 clones, roughly 89% seen once. Sequenced input: peripheral blood. The source is a man aged 18 to 35 with COVID-19, enrolled during active disease.

This rearrangement joins TRBV27 to TRBJ2-5; 7 bases are shared with TRBD1. There are 16 residues in the CDR3. Trimming at V came to 4 bases and at J to 5 bases, leaving 13 bases not matched to a gene. Looked up from germline, CDR1 is MNHEY and CDR2 is SMNVEV (reference sequence). CDR3 in amino acids: CASSSILGQKWETQYF. DNA for the CDR3: TGTGCCAGCAGTTCAATATTGGGACAGAAGTGGGAGACCCAGTACTTC.

The chain is built from TRBV5-1 and TRBJ1-2; D not resolved. Germline V gene data show CDR1 as SGHRS and CDR2 as YFSETQ. This CDR3 is built from 13 residues. Trimming took 0 bases from V and 1 from J, leaving 4 bases between them. The CDR3 region is CASSLGHNYGYTF. The CDR3 DNA follows: TGCGCCAGCAGCTTGGGACATAACTATGGCTACACCTTC. The full variable domain, rest sourced from reference TRBV5-1 and TRBJ1-2, is KAGVTQTPRYLIKTRGQQVTLSCSPISGHRSVSWYQQTPGQGLQFLFEYFSETQRNKGNFPGRFSGRQFSNSRSEMNVSTLELGDSALYLCASSLGHNYGYTFGSGTRLTVV.

The chain joins TRBV19 to TRBJ2-3, with 12 bases matching TRBD2. Germline V gene lookup returns CDR1 LNHDA and CDR2 SQIVND (reference sequence). The length of the CDR3 is 17 residues. The J segment lost 2 bases and the V segment lost 6 bases, leaving 9 bases of the junction unmatched. The CDR3: CASSPIGLAGSTDTQYF. CDR3 DNA sequence: TGTGCCAGTAGCCCTATCGGACTAGCGGGGTCCACAGATACGCAGTATTTT.

J is TRBJ2-7 and V is TRBV13; 7 bases fit TRBD2. V trimming: 6 bases; J trimming: 2 bases; junction bases outside the gene matches: 7. The CDR3 spans 14 residues. Germline V gives CDR1 PRHDT, CDR2 FYEKMQ (reference sequence). The chain's CDR3 is CASSSLGTTYEQYF. As DNA, the CDR3 is TGTGCCAGCAGTTCTCTTGGGACTACCTACGAGCAGTACTTC. Filled out from reference TRBV13 and TRBJ2-7, the complete variable domain reads AAGVIQSPRHLIKEKRETATLKCYPIPRHDTVYWYQQGPGQDPQFLISFYEKMQSDKGSIPDRFSAQQFSDYHSELNMSSLELGDSALYFCASSSLGTTYEQYFGPGTRLTVT.

The chain links TRBV6-4 to TRBJ2-3; 8 bases are shared with TRBD2. Trimming took 3 bases from V and 0 from J; bases not matched to a gene: 5. The CDR3 runs 16 residues. The germline gives CDR1 MRHNA, CDR2 SNTAGT. The CDR3 sequence: CASSEKSGGSTDTQYF. The CDR3 nucleotides read TGTGCCAGCAGTGAAAAGAGCGGGGGCAGCACAGATACGCAGTATTTT.

This clone appeared a single time. CDR3 sequence (DNA): TGTGCCAGCAGGGGGGACAGGGGCCACGAGCAGTACTTC. The encoded protein is CASRGDRGHEQYF. This chain links TRBV7-9 with TRBJ2-7; the match to TRBD1 covers 10 bases. Unmatched junction bases numbered 4, after V lost 6 bases and J lost 5 bases. The CDR3 contains 13 residues. The germline V gene encodes CDR1 SEHNR and CDR2 FQNEAQ (reference sequence).

This clone was seen more than once but under ten times. The chain joins TRBV19 to TRBJ1-4, with D uncertain. Trimming left V 5 bases short and J 5 bases short, with 9 bases between. Germline V gene lookup returns CDR1 LNHDA and CDR2 SQIVND (reference sequence). The CDR3 has 13 residues. CDR3 DNA: TGTGCCAGTAGTCCTACGGGGAATGAAAAACTGTTTTTT. Its translation: CASSPTGNEKLFF.

This chain connects TRBV7-8 to TRBJ1-1, with D perhaps matching TRBD1 (5 bases). Deletions cut 4 bases from V and 2 bases from J, with 20 bases between. The length of the CDR3 is 17 residues. Germline CDR1 SGHVS, CDR2 FQNEAQ. CDR3 DNA sequence: TGTGCCAGCAGCTCTAGGGCGACAGTTCCGAGCAACACTGAAGCTTTCTTT. It yields the protein CASSSRATVPSNTEAFF. The variable domain in full, with the rest retrieved from reference TRBV7-8 and TRBJ1-1, is GAGVSQSPRYKVAKRGQDVALRCDPISGHVSLFWYQQALGQGPEFLTYFQNEAQLDKSGLPSDRFFAERPEGSVSTLKIQRTQQEDSAVYLCASSSRATVPSNTEAFFGQGTRLTVV.

V is TRBV5-1 and J is TRBJ1-1, with 8 bases aligning to TRBD1. CDR1 and CDR2 (germline): SGHRS, YFSETQ. V was pared by 4 bases and J by 0 bases, with 11 bases of the junction left unmatched. The CDR3 loop spans 17 amino acids. The CDR3 bases are TGCGCCAGCAGCCACAGGACGGCAGGGGGCATGAACACTGAAGCTTTCTTT. Residues: CASSHRTAGGMNTEAFF.

This chain uses TRBV7-9 with TRBJ1-5; D is possibly TRBD1 (5 bases). The CDR3 length is 17 residues. CDR1 and CDR2 (germline): SEHNR, FQNEAQ (reference sequence). V was shortened by 1 base and J by 5 bases, with 18 bases between the two germline ends. The chain's CDR3 is CASSLGTRAKVHQPQHF. CDR3 DNA: TGTGCCAGCAGCTTAGGTACCAGGGCGAAAGTACATCAGCCCCAGCATTTT.

This clone was found a few times. V usage is TRBV6-5 and J usage is TRBJ1-5, with D possibly TRBD1 on 6 matching bases. The CDR3 consists of 15 residues. Germline CDR1 MNHEY, CDR2 SVGAGI. Trimming stripped 5 bases from V and 1 base from J, with 12 bases between. CDR3 region: CASSPRDRSNQPQHF. The CDR3 DNA reads as TGTGCCAGCAGTCCCCGAGACAGGAGCAATCAGCCCCAGCATTTT.

This clone was observed a few times. The V call is TRBV2, the J call TRBJ2-7; 7 nucleotides agree with TRBD1. In germline, CDR1 is SNHLY, CDR2 FYNNEI. J gave up 6 bases and V 7 bases, and 12 bases lay outside the gene matches. This CDR3 contains 14 residues. The CDR3 reads CASIWDSALGEQYF. The DNA for the CDR3 is TGTGCCAGCATTTGGGACAGCGCCCTGGGCGAGCAGTACTTC.

The rearrangement links TRBV12-3 or TRBV12-4 to TRBJ2-7, with unresolved D. V was shortened by 8 bases and J by 2 bases, with 13 bases between the two germline ends. The CDR3 length is 13 residues. The CDR3 sequence is CASGSGLAYEQYF. Here the CDR3 DNA reads TGTGCCAGCGGTTCGGGTTTAGCCTACGAGCAGTACTTC.

This rearrangement joins TRBV24-1 to TRBJ2-5; D might be TRBD1 (8 bases). CDR3 size: 11 residues. V was clipped by 4 bases and J by 14 bases, with 13 bases between them. Germline assignment: CDR1 KGHDR and CDR2 SFDVKD. The DNA of the CDR3 is TGTGCCACCAGTGAAGCGGGACAGGCCTACTTC. Protein product: CATSEAGQAYF.

The chain recombines TRBV7-9 with TRBJ2-3; 14 positions agree with TRBD2. Germline CDR1 is SEHNR and CDR2 is FQNEAQ (reference sequence). The CDR3 length is 16 residues. Losses at the gene ends were 4 bases for V and 5 bases for J; bases not matched to a gene: 5. CDR3 amino acids: CASSSGLAGGEDTQYF. The CDR3 DNA reads as TGTGCCAGCAGCTCCGGACTAGCGGGAGGTGAAGATACGCAGTATTTT.